The present T cell receptor beta chain was sequenced within a study of CD4 T cells in relation to SARS-CoV-2 and coronaviruses (dated by TCRdb to about 2021). As for the study more broadly: HLA restriction was mapped for shared crossreactive spike epitopes using patient-derived lymphoblastoid cell lines. Samples from three pre-COVID donors and the naive versus memory experiments were sequenced with the Adaptive Biotechnologies TCR-sequencing kit; other data were Illumina-based. The study assessed, at the TCR clonotype level, memory CD4+ T cell crossreactivity between SARS-CoV-2 and common cold coronavirus spike proteins. For other donors in the study, expansion assays were sequenced with a different, Illumina-based TCR-beta assay.

CDR1 is given as SEHNR and CDR2 as FQNEAQ, both from the germline V gene (reference sequence). The V end gives up 5 bases and the J end 3 bases, leaving 5 bases in the junction not matched to a gene. Measured from the cysteine to the phenylalanine, the CDR3 is 15 residues long. The kept DNA is CDR3 alone, 45 bases in frame from the first base. Uncultured naive and memory CD4+ T cell DNA received deep-resolution immunoSEQ TCR-beta sequencing. Concerning the study's data processing: During preprocessing, nonproductive sequences were removed, along with CDR3s that did not begin with C, did not end with F or W, or were shorter than 7 amino acids. Cultured and uncultured naive and memory CD4+ repertoires were searched for previously identified spike- and CEF-reactive CDR3s. After three terminal residues were trimmed from each end, CDR3 homology was quantified as pairwise Levenshtein distance using the stringdist R package. Entries here come from immuneACCESS through TCRdb and include only in-frame sequences with V and J called. Some clones fail to appear in such tables; in the studies checked, an unresolved V gene covers under half of the shortfall, and the cause of the remainder is unknown. The V and J calls and the clone size are those of that table, but D and trimming were determined from the DNA. Within this sample are around 69,000 clones, with less than 95% of them counted one time only. Roughly 0.14% of the sample belongs to the ten largest clones.

Results and caveats for the whole study, not just this receptor: Since the crossreactivity analysis centred on spike protein, crossreactivity against other viral proteins was not assessed. Sequencing naive versus memory cells indicated that the assay picks up memory recall responses, not primary responses primed during culture. Because no donor provided both pre-pandemic and post-infection samples, tracing the source of pre-existing responses was limited. Memory CD4+ clonotypes crossrecognizing SARS-CoV-2 and at least one common cold coronavirus spike were found in approximately 60% of donors. Significantly weaker SARS-CoV-2-driven expansion was shown by crossreactive clones than by monoreactive clones, consistent with antigenic imprinting. Small numbers of patients and of tested TCRs limited the study.

CD4+ T cells from unexposed donors were collected before the COVID-19 pandemic (2011-2018). Naive and memory CD4+ T cells were separated from cryopreserved PBMCs through CD4 enrichment, which was followed by EasySep naive CD4+ T cell enrichment. Leukapheresis product for the unexposed donors was purchased commercially. PBMCs were isolated from leukapheresis product or whole blood by Ficoll-Paque PLUS gradient centrifugation. PBMCs were either used fresh in the expansion assay or cryopreserved at -140 degrees C. The QIAamp Micro DNA Kit was used to extract genomic DNA from the CD4+ T cells. Of note for this clone: Its antigen specificity is not known. Base qualities are not at hand, and no much larger clone is one base apart.

Material for sequencing was naive CD4+ T cells from PBMCs. This specimen's cell subset or site label, interpreted: naive CD4+ T cells isolated by negative enrichment. The rearrangement combines TRBV7-9 with TRBJ1-4, with 8 central nucleotides matching TRBD1. The source is a human donor in good health. DNA sequence: TGTGCCAGCAGCCCCAACAGGGGGGCTAATGAAAAACTGTTTTTT. This is translated as CASSPNRGANEKLFF.